This T cell receptor beta chain was profiled in a study of blood T cell repertoires in COVID-19. Libraries were prepared by immunoSEQ multiplex PCR; TCRdb keeps only in-frame clonotypes and omits some of them. The sample has tens of thousands of clones; about 86% are singletons. V gave up 0 bases and J gave up 2 bases, with 7 bases separating them. Germline lookup yields CDR1 LGHDT and CDR2 YNNKEL (reference sequence). This CDR3 region has 14 residues. The receptor comes from a woman aged 80 or older with acute or convalescent COVID-19. The chain is built from TRBV3-1 (or the pseudogene TRBV3-2) and TRBJ1-1; no clear D gene. Sequenced sample: peripheral blood. The CDR3 DNA reads as TGTGCCAGCAGCCAAGATTTGCGCAACACTGAAGCTTTCTTT. Protein product: CASSQDLRNTEAFF.